This T cell receptor (beta chain) emerged from a study of control samples from healthy donors and cancer patients. This table comes from immunoSEQ multiplex PCR, and its TCRdb copy is limited to in-frame clones, with some not included. The sample yields around 97,000 clones, around 89% seen once. This clone was observed a single time. The sequence was obtained from a man aged 60 to 69 with lung cancer. Sequenced input: PBMCs.

CDR3 residues: CAWSPGQGWNTEAFF. CDR3 DNA sequence: TGTGCCTGGAGTCCCGGACAGGGTTGGAACACTGAAGCTTTCTTT. The rearrangement links TRBV30 to TRBJ1-1; 8 nucleotides match TRBD1. The CDR3 contains 15 residues. With V trimmed by 2 bases and J by 1 base, 6 bases remained unmatched. From germline, CDR1 is GTSNPN and CDR2 SVGIG (reference sequence).